Following are 5 T cell receptor beta chains from one sample sequenced in a study of siplizumab effects on memory and regulatory T cells (dated by TCRdb to between 2017 and 2020). Receptors were amplified or captured by the immunoSEQ multiplex PCR assay. What TCRdb holds here is the immuneACCESS table cut down to in-frame rearrangements. Part of the clones is not present; checked against another copy, under half of the missing clones reflect an unresolved V gene, and the others are unexplained. In all, the sample holds tens of thousands of clones, and around 97% of those were seen once. The ten largest clones add up to 0.031% of the sample. The sample comprised naive CD4+ T cells sorted from blood. Reading the label with the study, this specimen's cell subset or site is: unstimulated naive T cells. The receptors originated from a human donor in good health.

Notes on this clone: Other DNA sequences in the same sample also yield this CDR3. The V gene is TRBV14, the J gene TRBJ2-6, with D possibly TRBD2 on 6 matching bases. Germline CDR1 SGHDN, CDR2 FVKESK. V lost 4 bases to trimming and J lost 2 bases, with 6 bases between them. The CDR3 covers 14 residues. CDR3 amino acids: CASSRGAGANVLTF. As DNA, the CDR3 is TGTGCCAGCAGCCGCGGGGCTGGGGCCAACGTCCTGACTTTC.

To note about this clone: Distinct nucleotide sequences in the sample also encode this CDR3. This rearrangement joins TRBV5-4 to TRBJ1-1; D ambiguous. V was trimmed by 1 base and J by 3 bases, leaving 4 bases between them. The germline CDR1 and CDR2 sequences are SGHNT and YYREEE (reference sequence). This CDR3 region has 12 residues. CDR3: CASSLLDTEAFF. For the CDR3, the DNA is TGTGCCAGCAGCTTGTTAGACACTGAAGCTTTCTTT.

V usage is TRBV6-5 and J usage is TRBJ1-2; D uncertain. The CDR3 covers 15 residues. CDR1 and CDR2 (germline): MNHEY, SVGAGI. V lost 6 bases to trimming and J lost 0 bases, with 14 bases between them. In nucleotides, the CDR3 is TGTGCCAGCAGGGTGAGGCCTGCGGCTAACTATGGCTACACCTTC. This sequence encodes CASRVRPAANYGYTF.

This sequence joins TRBV2 and TRBJ2-2; D possibly corresponds to TRBD2 (5 bases). This CDR3 spans 14 amino acids. CDR1 and CDR2 from the germline V gene are SNHLY and FYNNEI. Deletions cut 7 bases from V and 0 bases from J, with 9 bases between. The CDR3: CASTGLANTGELFF. CDR3 coding DNA: TGTGCCAGCACTGGACTTGCGAACACCGGGGAGCTGTTTTTT.

This sequence joins TRBV7-2 and TRBJ1-1; tentative D call: TRBD1 (6 bases). The CDR3 has 15 amino acids. Germline V gene data show CDR1 as SGHTA and CDR2 as FQGNSA. V was cut by 1 base and J by 4 bases, with 13 bases left in between. The CDR3, as DNA: TGTGCCAGCAGCTTAGTTCCGGGACAAGTCACTGAAGCTTTCTTT. This encodes CASSLVPGQVTEAFF.